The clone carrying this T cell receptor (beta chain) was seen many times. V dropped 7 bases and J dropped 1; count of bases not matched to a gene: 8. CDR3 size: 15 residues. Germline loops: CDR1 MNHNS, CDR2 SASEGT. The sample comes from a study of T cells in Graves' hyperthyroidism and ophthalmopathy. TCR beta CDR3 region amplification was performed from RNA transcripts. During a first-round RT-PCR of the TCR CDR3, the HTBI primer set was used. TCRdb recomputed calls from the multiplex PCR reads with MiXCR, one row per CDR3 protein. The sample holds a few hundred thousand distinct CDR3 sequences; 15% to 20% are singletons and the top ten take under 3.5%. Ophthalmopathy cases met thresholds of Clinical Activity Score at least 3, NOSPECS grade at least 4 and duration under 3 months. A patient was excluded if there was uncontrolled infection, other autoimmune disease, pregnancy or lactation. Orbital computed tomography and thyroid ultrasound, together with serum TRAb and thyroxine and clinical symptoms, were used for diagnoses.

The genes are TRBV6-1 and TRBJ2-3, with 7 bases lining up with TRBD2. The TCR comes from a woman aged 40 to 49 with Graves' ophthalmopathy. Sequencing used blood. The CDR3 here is CASNLAGGGTDTQYF. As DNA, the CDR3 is TGTGCCAGCAACTTAGCGGGCGGCGGCACAGATACGCAGTATTTT.